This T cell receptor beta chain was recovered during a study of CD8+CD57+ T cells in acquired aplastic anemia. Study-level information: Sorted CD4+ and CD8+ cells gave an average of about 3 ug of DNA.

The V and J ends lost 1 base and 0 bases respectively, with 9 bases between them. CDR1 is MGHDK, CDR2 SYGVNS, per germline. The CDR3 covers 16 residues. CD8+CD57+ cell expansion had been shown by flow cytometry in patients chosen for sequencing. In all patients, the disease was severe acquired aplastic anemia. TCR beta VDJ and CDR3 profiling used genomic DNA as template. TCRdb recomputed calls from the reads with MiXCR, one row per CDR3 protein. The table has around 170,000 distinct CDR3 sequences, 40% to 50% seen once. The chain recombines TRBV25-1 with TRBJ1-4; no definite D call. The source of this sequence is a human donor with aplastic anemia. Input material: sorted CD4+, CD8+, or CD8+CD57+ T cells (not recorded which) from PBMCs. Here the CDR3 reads CASSEWRRSTNEKLFF. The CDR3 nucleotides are TGTGCCAGCAGTGAATGGCGCCGATCAACTAATGAAAAACTGTTTTTT.